Below, one T cell receptor (beta chain) is given with its context. No antigen is known for it. The sample belongs to a study of T cell responses to AZD1222 COVID-19 vaccine. Produced via immunoSEQ multiplex PCR; TCRdb's table is partial and in-frame only. The sample lists approximately 170,000 clones; approximately 90% were seen once. General study findings and limits: Close to half of all spike-specific TCRs reportedly target regions of the variants that are unmutated. Spike was spanned by vaccine-associated CD4 TCRs, with dominance at 160-218 and 743-854. The study sampled repertoires only after the peak T cell response.

This CDR3 region has 15 residues. V trimming: 2 bases; J trimming: 6 bases; junction bases outside the gene matches: 6. CDR1 is SGHTA, CDR2 FQGNSA, per germline. The chain carries TRBV7-2 and TRBJ2-1; 8 bases fit TRBD2. Sequencing used peripheral blood, obtained 28 days after the second AZD1222 dose. The receptor's source is an adult who received the AZD1222 COVID-19 vaccine. In DNA, the CDR3 is TGTGCCAGCAGCTTATTTGCGGGGGGCACCAATGAGCAGTTCTTC. This codes for CASSLFAGGTNEQFF.